One and the same sample provided the 23 T cell receptor beta chains below, sequenced in a study of early T cells in non-severe SARS-CoV-2 infection. TCRdb redid the calling of the 5' RACE reads with MiXCR, one entry per CDR3 protein. The repertoire consists of tens of thousands of distinct CDR3 sequences, with 12% to 15% occurring once and the leading ten covering under 6.5%. The sample taken for sequencing was whole blood. The receptors here all came from an adult who was a healthcare worker with PCR-confirmed SARS-CoV-2 infection or an uninfected control (not recorded which).

This clonotype has only a few counts. The V call is TRBV12-3 or TRBV12-4, the J call TRBJ1-5; D remains unclear. This CDR3 has 13 residues. V lost 5 bases and J 4 bases, leaving 9 bases between the germline ends. The CDR3 DNA is TGTGCCAGCAGTCCGGTCGGGAATCAGCCCCAGCATTTT. Its protein is CASSPVGNQPQHF.

The V call is TRBV3-1, the J call TRBJ2-7, with a tentative D call TRBD1 (6 bases). CDR3 size: 15 residues. The V end was cut by 3 bases, the J end by 7 bases, with 19 bases between. The germline gives CDR1 LGHDT, CDR2 YNNKEL (reference sequence). CDR3: CASSQIPGSQGEQYF. DNA of the CDR3: TGTGCCAGCAGCCAGATTCCGGGTTCCCAGGGGGAGCAGTACTTC.

The chain combines TRBV19 with TRBJ2-5; 10 bases match TRBD1. Germline loops: CDR1 LNHDA, CDR2 SQIVND (reference sequence). V gave up 6 bases and J gave up 2 bases; unmatched junction bases: 3. The CDR3 has 14 residues. The CDR3 sequence is CASRSDRGQETQYF. The CDR3 DNA sequence: TGTGCCAGTAGATCGGACAGGGGGCAAGAGACCCAGTACTTC.

The V and J genes are TRBV6-5 and TRBJ1-6; perhaps TRBD1 as D (6 bases). The V gene's germline CDR1 is MNHEY and CDR2 SVGAGI. Trimming removed 6 bases at V and 5 bases at J, with 11 bases between. CDR3 length: 14 residues. The CDR3 nucleotides read TGTGCCAGCAGCGGTTGGACAGATAATTCACCCCTCCACTTT. It specifies CASSGWTDNSPLHF.

This chain's CDR3 is CASSQGMLSFYGYTF. The DNA of the CDR3 is TGCGCCAGCAGCCAAGGGATGCTGAGCTTCTATGGCTACACCTTC. This chain links TRBV4-1 with TRBJ1-2; D is unresolved. This CDR3 region has 15 residues. Trimming took 1 base from V and 4 from J, leaving 13 bases between them. Germline CDR1 reads MGHRA; CDR2 reads YSYEKL.

This clonotype was counted many times. The V and J genes are TRBV5-6 and TRBJ2-1, with TRBD2 identical over 9 bases. This CDR3 has 15 amino acids. J was trimmed by 1 base and V by 4 bases; bases with no gene match: 3. The germline V gene encodes CDR1 SGHDT and CDR2 YYEEEE. The CDR3 nucleotides are TGTGCCAGCAGCGAAGCGGGGGGATCCTACAATGAGCAGTTCTTC. This codes for CASSEAGGSYNEQFF. Full variable domain (outside the CDR3, taken from reference TRBV5-6 and TRBJ2-1): DAGVTQSPTHLIKTRGQQVTLRCSPKSGHDTVSWYQQALGQGPQFIFQYYEEEERQRGNFPDRFSGHQFPNYSSELNVNALLLGDSALYLCASSEAGGSYNEQFFGPGTRLTVL.

V usage is TRBV2 and J usage is TRBJ2-7; no firm D call. Between the trimmed V and J ends, which lost 7 bases and 4 bases, there was a span of 20 bases. CDR3 length: 15 residues. Germline assignment: CDR1 SNHLY and CDR2 FYNNEI. The CDR3 region is CASTLGSTVFYEQYF. The CDR3 DNA reads TGTGCCAGCACCTTGGGGTCAACTGTCTTTTACGAGCAGTACTTC.

This chain connects TRBV7-9 to TRBJ2-7, with D perhaps TRBD1 (6 bases). Germline V CDR1 and CDR2: SEHNR, FQNEAQ (reference sequence). The CDR3 spans 15 residues. V was pared by 5 bases and J by 6 bases, with 20 bases between. The CDR3 DNA reads TGTGCCAGCAGCGGCGAATCGGACAGAGCAGGCGAGCAGTACTTC. This gives the protein CASSGESDRAGEQYF.

This clonotype was recorded at least ten times. The chain couples TRBV5-1 to TRBJ1-1; D is ambiguous. Germline CDR1 and CDR2: SGHRS and YFSETQ. The germline V and J ends were trimmed by 0 bases and 6 bases, with 9 bases remaining between them. The CDR3 extends over 13 amino acids. CDR3 amino acids: CASSLEGPAEAFF. The CDR3 bases are TGCGCCAGCAGCTTGGAAGGGCCGGCTGAAGCTTTCTTT.

This clonotype was found many times. This chain connects TRBV7-8 to TRBJ2-6, with a weak D call TRBD1 (5 bases). This CDR3 has 16 residues. CDR1 SGHVS and CDR2 FQNEAQ come from the germline V gene. V was shortened by 0 bases and J by 0 bases, with 6 bases between the two germline ends. The CDR3 bases are TGTGCCAGCAGCTTAGCGACAGCCTCTGGGGCCAACGTCCTGACTTTC. Translating it yields CASSLATASGANVLTF.

This clonotype showed up many times. This chain uses TRBV4-1 with TRBJ2-5; 9 nucleotides line up with TRBD1. This CDR3 comprises 16 residues. Trimming cost V 1 base and J 5 bases; bases outside gene matches: 8. The germline V gene encodes CDR1 MGHRA and CDR2 YSYEKL. Here the CDR3 reads CASSQVGTGSWETQYF. The CDR3 DNA is TGCGCCAGCAGCCAAGTGGGGACAGGGAGCTGGGAGACCCAGTACTTC.

The gene calls are TRBV7-2 and TRBJ1-4; D gene ambiguous. V was pared by 2 bases and J by 0 bases, with 4 bases between. The germline gives CDR1 SGHTA, CDR2 FQGNSA. The CDR3 runs 14 residues. In DNA form, the CDR3 reads TGTGCCAGCAGCTTATTTGCAACTAATGAAAAACTGTTTTTT. Translation: CASSLFATNEKLFF.

The chain carries TRBV28 and TRBJ1-1; 7 bases align to TRBD1. CDR3 length equals 12 residues. The ends lost 3 bases at V and 12 bases at J; junction bases unmatched: 7. Germline V CDR1 and CDR2: MDHEN, SYDVKM. The CDR3 here is CASSLRQGATFF. In nucleotides, the CDR3 is TGTGCCAGCAGTTTGCGACAGGGCGCGACTTTCTTT.

This clonotype was detected a few times. The chain is built from TRBV5-1 and TRBJ2-2, with D uncertain. Germline CDR1 is SGHRS and CDR2 is YFSETQ. V dropped 3 bases and J dropped 0 bases, with 6 bases sitting between them. This CDR3 has 14 amino acids. CDR3 region: CASSSITNTGELFF. In DNA, the CDR3 is TGCGCCAGCAGCTCGATCACGAACACCGGGGAGCTGTTTTTT.

This clonotype showed up just a few times. The chain links TRBV5-1 to TRBJ2-7, with D possibly matching TRBD1 (5 bases). The CDR3 runs to 13 residues. V lost 0 bases and J lost 9, with 13 bases in between. Germline V gene data show CDR1 as SGHRS and CDR2 as YFSETQ. CDR3 residues: CASSLAQGAGQYF. CDR3 in DNA: TGCGCCAGCAGCTTGGCGCAGGGCGCCGGGCAGTACTTC.

This chain connects TRBV12-3 or TRBV12-4 to TRBJ1-6; the D gene is possibly TRBD1 (5 bases). V gave up 5 bases and J gave up 11 bases, with 16 bases separating them. The CDR3 spans 14 residues. CDR3 protein: CASSPGTKRPPLHF. CDR3 coding DNA: TGTGCCAGCAGTCCGGGGACCAAGCGTCCACCCCTCCACTTT.

This clonotype has just one count. This rearrangement joins TRBV27 to TRBJ1-1; tentative D call: TRBD1 (6 bases). Trimming pared 7 bases from V and 10 bases from J, leaving 13 bases between. The V gene's germline CDR1 is MNHEY and CDR2 SMNVEV (reference sequence). CDR3 size: 11 residues. The CDR3 region is CASKTGMVAFF. The CDR3 region has the DNA TGTGCCAGCAAAACAGGGATGGTAGCTTTCTTT.

The chain employs TRBV29-1 and TRBJ1-1, with D tentatively TRBD1 (5 bases). The germline gives CDR1 SQVTM, CDR2 ANQGSEA. This CDR3 contains 14 residues. Trimming cost V 2 bases and J 4 bases, with 14 bases left between them. CDR3 DNA sequence: TGCAGCGTTGAATTGCTGGGGCCGGGCACTGAAGCTTTCTTT. This encodes CSVELLGPGTEAFF. The whole variable domain, remainder taken from reference TRBV29-1 and TRBJ1-1, is SAVISQKPSRDICQRGTSLTIQCQVDSQVTMMFWYRQQPGQSLTLIATANQGSEATYESGFVIDKFPISRPNLTFSTLTVSNMSPEDSSIYLCSVELLGPGTEAFFGQGTRLTVV.

The rearrangement links TRBV29-1 to TRBJ2-3; D may be TRBD1 or TRBD2 (5 bases each). The V end was cut by 6 bases, the J end by 4 bases, with 17 bases between. Germline-derived CDR1 and CDR2 are SQVTM and ANQGSEA. CDR3 length: 14 residues. The CDR3 DNA sequence: TGCAGCGTCGACGGGACGGTACCCGCAGATACGCAGTATTTT. Amino acid sequence: CSVDGTVPADTQYF.

V gene TRBV28 combines with J gene TRBJ1-4; no definite D call. The CDR3 covers 14 residues. Trimming stripped 10 bases from V and 8 bases from J, with 20 bases between. Germline V gives CDR1 MDHEN, CDR2 SYDVKM. The CDR3, as DNA: TGTGCCACCTTCTCGGGGTTAGTTCGGGAAAAACTGTTTTTT. Protein product: CATFSGLVREKLFF. The entire variable domain, with the rest obtained from reference TRBV28 and TRBJ1-4, is as follows: DVKVTQSSRYLVKRTGEKVFLECVQDMDHENMFWYRQDPGLGLRLIYFSYDVKMKEKGDIPEGYSVSREKKERFSLILESASTNQTSMYLCATFSGLVREKLFFGSGTQLSVL.

This clonotype was found a few times. The chain carries TRBV27 and TRBJ2-5; D not certain. The germline V gene encodes CDR1 MNHEY and CDR2 SMNVEV (reference sequence). V was pared by 3 bases and J by 4 bases, with 15 bases between. CDR3 size: 15 residues. The CDR3 sequence: CASSFTPPPVETQYF. The CDR3 coding sequence is TGTGCCAGCAGTTTTACGCCCCCGCCGGTAGAGACCCAGTACTTC.

The sample holds a few counts of this clonotype. The chain couples TRBV7-9 to TRBJ1-2; weak D call: TRBD1 (6 bases). Germline values: CDR1 SEHNR, CDR2 FQNEAQ (reference sequence). The V and J ends lost 5 bases and 3 bases respectively, with 16 bases between them. The CDR3 length is 15 residues. The CDR3 DNA follows: TGTGCCAGCAGCCCCAACAGGGCTACTGACTATGGCTACACCTTC. This gives the protein CASSPNRATDYGYTF.

The chain recombines TRBV28 with TRBJ2-2; a weak D match, TRBD1 (6 bases). The CDR3 covers 13 residues. From germline, CDR1 is MDHEN and CDR2 SYDVKM. V lost 6 bases and J lost 4, with 9 bases in between. The CDR3 spells CASRRDTTGELFF. For the CDR3, the DNA is TGTGCCAGCAGACGGGACACCACCGGGGAGCTGTTTTTT. Looking up the rest from reference TRBV28 and TRBJ2-2 gives the full variable domain: DVKVTQSSRYLVKRTGEKVFLECVQDMDHENMFWYRQDPGLGLRLIYFSYDVKMKEKGDIPEGYSVSREKKERFSLILESASTNQTSMYLCASRRDTTGELFFGEGSRLTVL.